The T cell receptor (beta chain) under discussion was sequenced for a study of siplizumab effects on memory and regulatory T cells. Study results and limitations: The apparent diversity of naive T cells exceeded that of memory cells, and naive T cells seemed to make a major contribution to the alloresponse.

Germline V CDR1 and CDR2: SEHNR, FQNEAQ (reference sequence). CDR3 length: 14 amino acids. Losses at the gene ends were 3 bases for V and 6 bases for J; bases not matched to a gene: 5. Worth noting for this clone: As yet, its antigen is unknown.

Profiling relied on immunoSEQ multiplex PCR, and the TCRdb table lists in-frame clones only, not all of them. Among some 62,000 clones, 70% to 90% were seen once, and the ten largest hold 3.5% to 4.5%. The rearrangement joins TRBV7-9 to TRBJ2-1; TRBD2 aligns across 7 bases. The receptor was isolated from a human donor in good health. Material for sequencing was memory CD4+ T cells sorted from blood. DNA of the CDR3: TGTGCCAGCAGCTTTACCGGGAGGTTCAATGAGCAGTTCTTC. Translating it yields CASSFTGRFNEQFF.